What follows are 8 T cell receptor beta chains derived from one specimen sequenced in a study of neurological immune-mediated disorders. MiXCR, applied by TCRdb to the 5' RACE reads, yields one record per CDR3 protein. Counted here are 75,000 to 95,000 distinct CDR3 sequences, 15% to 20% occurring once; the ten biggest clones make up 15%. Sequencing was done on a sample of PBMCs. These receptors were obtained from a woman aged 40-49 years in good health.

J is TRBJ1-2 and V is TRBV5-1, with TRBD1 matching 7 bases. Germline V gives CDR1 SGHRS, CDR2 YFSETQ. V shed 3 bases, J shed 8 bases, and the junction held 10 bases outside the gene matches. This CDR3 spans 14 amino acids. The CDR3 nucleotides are TGCGCCAGCAGCTGGGATTCAGGGGGGACAGGCTACACCTTC. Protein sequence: CASSWDSGGTGYTF. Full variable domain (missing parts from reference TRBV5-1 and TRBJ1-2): KAGVTQTPRYLIKTRGQQVTLSCSPISGHRSVSWYQQTPGQGLQFLFEYFSETQRNKGNFPGRFSGRQFSNSRSEMNVSTLELGDSALYLCASSWDSGGTGYTFGSGTRLTVV.

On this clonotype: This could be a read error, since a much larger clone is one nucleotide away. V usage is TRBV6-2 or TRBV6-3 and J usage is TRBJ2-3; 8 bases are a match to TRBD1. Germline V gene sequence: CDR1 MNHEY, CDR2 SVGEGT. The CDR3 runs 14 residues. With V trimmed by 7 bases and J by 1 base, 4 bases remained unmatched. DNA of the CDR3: TGTGCCAGCACCGTGGACAGGGGCACAGATACGCAGTATTTT. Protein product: CASTVDRGTDTQYF.

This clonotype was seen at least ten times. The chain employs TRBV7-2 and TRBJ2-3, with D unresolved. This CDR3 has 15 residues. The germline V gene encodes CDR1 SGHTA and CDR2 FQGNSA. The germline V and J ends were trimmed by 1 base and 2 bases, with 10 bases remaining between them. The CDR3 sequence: CASSLDGGPTDTQYF. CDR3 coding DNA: TGTGCCAGCAGCTTAGATGGCGGCCCCACAGATACGCAGTATTTT.

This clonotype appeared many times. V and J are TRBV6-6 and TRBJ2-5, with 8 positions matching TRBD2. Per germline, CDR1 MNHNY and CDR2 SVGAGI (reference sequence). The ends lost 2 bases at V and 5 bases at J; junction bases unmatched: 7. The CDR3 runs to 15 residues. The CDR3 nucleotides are TGTGCCAGCAGTTACGGGGCGGGGGGCCACGAGACCCAGTACTTC. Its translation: CASSYGAGGHETQYF.

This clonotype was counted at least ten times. In nucleotides, the CDR3 is TGTGCCAGCAGTGAAGCGCTGATAGGGAGAGGGGAGCTGTTTTTT. It specifies CASSEALIGRGELFF. The chain couples TRBV6-1 to TRBJ2-2; D perhaps matches TRBD2 (5 bases). CDR1 and CDR2 from the germline V gene are MNHNS and SASEGT. The V end was cut by 0 bases, the J end by 8 bases, with 13 bases between. The CDR3 is made up of 15 amino acids.

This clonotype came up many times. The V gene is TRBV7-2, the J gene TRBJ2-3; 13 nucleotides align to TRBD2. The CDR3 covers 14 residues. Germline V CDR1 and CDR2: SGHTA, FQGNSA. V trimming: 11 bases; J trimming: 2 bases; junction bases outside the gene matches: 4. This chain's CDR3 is CALTSGGATDTQYF. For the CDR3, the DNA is TGTGCCCTCACTAGCGGGGGGGCCACAGATACGCAGTATTTT.

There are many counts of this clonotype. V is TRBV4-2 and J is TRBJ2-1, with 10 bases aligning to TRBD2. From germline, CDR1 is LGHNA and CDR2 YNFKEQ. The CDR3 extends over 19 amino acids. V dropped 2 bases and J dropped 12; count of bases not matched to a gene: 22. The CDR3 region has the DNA TGTGCCAGCAGCCAATCTATAGCGGGGGGCGCGGATTTGCTATTTGGGCAGTTCTTC. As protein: CASSQSIAGGADLLFGQFF.

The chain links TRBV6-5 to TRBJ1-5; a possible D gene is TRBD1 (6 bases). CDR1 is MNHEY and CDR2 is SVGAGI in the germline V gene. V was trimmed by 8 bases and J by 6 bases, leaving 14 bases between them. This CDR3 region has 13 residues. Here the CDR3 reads CASEGRGSQPQHF. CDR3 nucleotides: TGTGCCAGCGAGGGGAGGGGGAGTCAGCCCCAGCATTTT.